This T cell receptor beta chain was sequenced in a study of blood T cell repertoires in COVID-19. Study-wide context: There were acute and convalescent COVID-19 samples, and they came from the United States, Italy and Spain.

CDR1 and CDR2 from the germline V gene are SGHNT and YYREEE (reference sequence). This CDR3 has 14 residues. V dropped 7 bases and J dropped 0; count of bases not matched to a gene: 3. This clone was found once. Repertoires were generated with immunoSEQ multiplex PCR, while TCRdb's copy carries only in-frame clones and drops some. The top ten clones hold about 15% of a sample with fewer than 130,000 clones, roughly four fifths of them seen once. The receptor was derived from a woman in her fifties or sixties with acute or convalescent COVID-19. The sequenced material came from peripheral blood. The V gene is TRBV5-4, the J gene TRBJ2-3; TRBD2 matches at 9 bases. Written as DNA, the CDR3 is TGTGCCAGCGGTAGCGGGAGAAGCACAGATACGCAGTATTTT. It encodes CASGSGRSTDTQYF.